The sequence of this T cell receptor beta chain was determined in a study of T cells in Graves' hyperthyroidism and ophthalmopathy. Points from the study as a whole: In the blood, most expanded thyroid clonotypes above 0.001 appeared as well. For ophthalmopathy, model prediction preceded onset by a median about 6.2 months.

The source material, RNA transcripts, was used to amplify TCR beta CDR3 regions. An initial round of RT-PCR targeting the TCR CDR3 relied on the HTBI primer set. TCRdb re-analysed the multiplex PCR reads in MiXCR, keeping a single row per CDR3 protein. The sample includes around 690,000 distinct CDR3 sequences, roughly 20% of them seen just once. This clonotype was counted a few times. Its antigen is not identified. Fresh peripheral blood, more than 8 ml of it, supplied the PBMCs. The CDR3 length is 14 residues. V was clipped by 5 bases and J by 4 bases, with 12 bases between them. Germline V CDR1 and CDR2: DFQATT, SNEGSKA (reference sequence).

The chain has TRBV20-1 and TRBJ2-6; a possible D gene is TRBD1 (6 bases). Sequenced: blood. The clonotype was recovered from a man aged 25 to 40 with Graves' ophthalmopathy. CDR3 in DNA: TGCAGTGCTCCAACAGGGTCCGGGGCCAACGTCCTGACTTTC. This codes for CSAPTGSGANVLTF.